Listed here is a single T cell receptor (beta chain). As yet, its antigen is unknown. These data are taken from a study of cytomegalovirus exposure and HLA in healthy donors. The CDR3 has 15 residues. CDR1 is SGHDT and CDR2 is YYEEEE in the germline V gene. V gave up 0 bases and J gave up 3 bases, with 9 bases separating them. The PCR was carried out with 60 Vbeta primers and 13 Jbeta primers. Profiling relied on immunoSEQ multiplex PCR, and the TCRdb table lists in-frame clones only, not all of them. The data show fewer than 110,000 clones, roughly 79% seen once. Study-wide findings and caveats: Roughly uniform depth of sequencing across donors was assumed in presence/absence analyses.

This chain connects TRBV5-6 to TRBJ2-2; D not certain. The specimen sequenced was PBMCs. The sequence derives from a man between 40 and 49 years old in good health and CMV-seronegative. The CDR3 DNA is TGTGCCAGCAGCTTGGATTTGGGCGACACCGGGGAGCTGTTTTTT. Amino acids: CASSLDLGDTGELFF.